A selection of T cell receptor beta chains follows, all from one sample in a study of metastatic and nonmetastatic thyroid tumors. TCRdb re-clonotyped the PCR reads through MiXCR. The data hold roughly 15,000 clones, with about 12% observed a single time. Sequences were obtained from blood. These receptor sequences come from a female donor with papillary thyroid cancer or a benign thyroid nodule (not recorded which). Some clones in this sample may be carry-over from other donors' samples. Each CDR3 is given with its conserved first and last residue. A D gene is named only where the DNA matches it firmly. Clone size is not always given. Where it is, it says once, few, many or a class for expanded clones.

D gene: TRBD2
V gene: TRBV6-1
clone size: few
J gene: TRBJ2-7
CDR3 protein: CASRRLAGLNGHEQYF
CDR3 DNA: TGTGCCAGCAGACGACTAGCGGGACTTAACGGCCACGAGCAGTACTTC

D gene: -
V gene: TRBV12-5
clone size: medium-sized
J gene: TRBJ2-7
CDR3 protein: CASGLKGGPHEQYF
CDR3 DNA: TGTGCTAGTGGTTTGAAGGGGGGGCCCCACGAGCAGTACTTC

D gene: -
V gene: TRBV5-1
clone size: -
J gene: TRBJ1-2
CDR3 protein: CAGSLAWTRGTRDDGYTF
CDR3 DNA: TGCGCCGGCAGCTTGGCCTGGACCCGCGGGACACGGGACGATGGCTACACCTTC

D gene: TRBD1
V gene: TRBV5-1
clone size: many
J gene: TRBJ2-5
CDR3 protein: CASSLRQGETQYF
CDR3 DNA: TGCGCCAGCAGCTTAAGACAGGGAGAGACCCAGTACTTC

D gene: -
V gene: TRBV2
clone size: many
J gene: TRBJ2-3
CDR3 protein: CASRTETTDTQYF
CDR3 DNA: TGTGCCAGCAGGACCGAAACCACAGATACGCAGTATTTT

D gene: TRBD1
V gene: TRBV19
clone size: many
J gene: TRBJ1-5
CDR3 protein: CASSSAGGGQPQHF
CDR3 DNA: TGTGCCAGTAGTTCAGCAGGGGGCGGGCAGCCCCAGCATTTT

D gene: TRBD1
V gene: TRBV30
clone size: many
J gene: TRBJ1-2
CDR3 protein: CAWRGGQGNYGYTF
CDR3 DNA: TGTGCCTGGCGCGGGGGACAGGGGAACTATGGCTACACCTTC

D gene: -
V gene: TRBV3-1
clone size: many
J gene: TRBJ2-5
CDR3 protein: CASSQDGVETQYF
CDR3 DNA: TGTGCCAGCAGCCAAGATGGGGTGGAGACCCAGTACTTC

D gene: -
V gene: TRBV6-1
clone size: medium-sized
J gene: TRBJ2-1
CDR3 protein: CASWGGLYNEQFF
CDR3 DNA: TGTGCCAGCTGGGGGGGGCTTTACAATGAGCAGTTCTTC

D gene: -
V gene: TRBV15
clone size: many
J gene: TRBJ2-1
CDR3 protein: CATSRDPGDEQFF
CDR3 DNA: TGTGCCACCAGCAGAGACCCGGGGGATGAGCAGTTCTTC

D gene: -
V gene: TRBV4-1
clone size: -
J gene: TRBJ1-1
CDR3 protein: CASSPRGVPGASTEAFF
CDR3 DNA: TGCGCCAGCAGCCCCCGAGGCGTCCCTGGGGCCAGTACTGAAGCTTTCTTT

D gene: -
V gene: TRBV6-1
clone size: -
J gene: TRBJ2-3
CDR3 protein: CASSPVGRGDTHYF
CDR3 DNA: TGTGCCAGCAGCCCCGTGGGAAGGGGAGATACTCATTATTTT

D gene: -
V gene: TRBV2
clone size: few
J gene: TRBJ1-5
CDR3 protein: CASSQDFRQPQHF
CDR3 DNA: TGTGCCAGCAGTCAGGATTTCAGGCAGCCCCAGCATTTT

D gene: -
V gene: TRBV30
clone size: -
J gene: TRBJ1-6
CDR3 protein: CAVSGTTPRTLHF
CDR3 DNA: TGTGCCGTCTCCGGGACCACTCCCCGAACCCTCCACTTT

D gene: -
V gene: TRBV5-1
clone size: many
J gene: TRBJ2-1
CDR3 protein: CASSLQGNEQFF
CDR3 DNA: TGCGCCAGCAGCTTGCAGGGGAATGAGCAGTTCTTC

D gene: -
V gene: TRBV28
clone size: -
J gene: TRBJ1-2
CDR3 protein: CASSSTPTTVGYTF
CDR3 DNA: TGTGCGAGCAGTTCTACCCCTACGACAGTAGGCTACACCTTC

D gene: TRBD2
V gene: TRBV20-1
clone size: many
J gene: TRBJ2-7
CDR3 protein: CAPGGSGRGSYEQYF
CDR3 DNA: TGCGCCCCCGGGGGATCGGGGAGGGGCTCCTACGAGCAGTACTTC

D gene: -
V gene: TRBV9
clone size: many
J gene: TRBJ2-5
CDR3 protein: CASSDLRVEGETQYF
CDR3 DNA: TGTGCCAGCAGCGATCTCCGGGTTGAGGGGGAGACCCAGTACTTC

D gene: TRBD1
V gene: TRBV11-3
clone size: many
J gene: TRBJ1-2
CDR3 protein: CASSFTGGGLYGYTF
CDR3 DNA: TGTGCCAGCAGCTTCACAGGGGGGGGCCTCTATGGCTACACCTTC

D gene: -
V gene: TRBV12-3/TRBV12-4
clone size: medium-sized
J gene: TRBJ2-1
CDR3 protein: CASAGGDSYNEQFF
CDR3 DNA: TGTGCCAGCGCTGGCGGAGACTCCTACAATGAGCAGTTCTTC

D gene: TRBD1
V gene: TRBV5-1
clone size: many
J gene: TRBJ1-2
CDR3 protein: CASSLEFTGQGALDYGYTF
CDR3 DNA: TGCGCCAGCAGCTTGGAATTTACGGGACAGGGGGCTCTAGACTATGGCTACACCTTC

D gene: TRBD2
V gene: TRBV11-2
clone size: medium-sized
J gene: TRBJ2-1
CDR3 protein: CASRFTSGYYNEQFF
CDR3 DNA: TGTGCCAGCAGGTTTACTAGCGGGTACTACAATGAGCAGTTCTTC

D gene: -
V gene: TRBV7-6
clone size: many
J gene: TRBJ2-3
CDR3 protein: CASSLGWHSSTDTQYF
CDR3 DNA: TGTGCCAGCAGCTTAGGGTGGCACAGTAGCACAGATACGCAGTATTTT

D gene: -
V gene: TRBV9
clone size: many
J gene: TRBJ2-3
CDR3 protein: CASSVTGSSTDTQYF
CDR3 DNA: TGTGCCAGCAGCGTAACTGGTAGTTCAACAGATACGCAGTATTTT

D gene: TRBD1
V gene: TRBV6-1
clone size: few
J gene: TRBJ2-3
CDR3 protein: CASSVTGWGTDTQYF
CDR3 DNA: TGTGCCAGCAGCGTGACAGGGTGGGGCACAGATACGCAGTATTTT

D gene: -
V gene: TRBV6-5
clone size: few
J gene: TRBJ2-7
CDR3 protein: CASSSGGGRGNYEQYF
CDR3 DNA: TGTGCCAGCAGTTCCGGAGGTGGGAGAGGAAACTACGAGCAGTACTTC

D gene: -
V gene: TRBV12-3/TRBV12-4
clone size: many
J gene: TRBJ2-1
CDR3 protein: CASSSKNLRTGSGAGFF
CDR3 DNA: TGTGCCAGCAGTTCAAAAAATCTGAGAACAGGGAGTGGGGCTGGGTTCTTC

D gene: -
V gene: TRBV6-4
clone size: -
J gene: TRBJ1-1
CDR3 protein: CASSGQTNTEALF
CDR3 DNA: TGTGCCAGCAGCGGTCAGACCAACACTGAAGCTTTATTT